This TCR beta chain was identified during a study of T cells in Graves' hyperthyroidism and ophthalmopathy. The CDR3 length is 12 residues. V gave up 2 bases and J gave up 8 bases, with 12 bases separating them. Germline-derived CDR1 and CDR2 are DFQATT and SNEGSKA (reference sequence). Points from the study as a whole: In the analysis, a 13 V-J model separated ophthalmopathy from stable hyperthyroidism.

What was amplified from RNA transcripts were TCR beta CDR3 regions. RT-PCR in the first round (using the HTBI primer set) targeted the TCR CDR3. TCRdb analysed the multiplex PCR reads with MiXCR anew, one entry per CDR3 protein. The sample includes roughly 330,000 distinct CDR3 sequences, approximately 16% seen only once; the top ten take around 34%. The table lists this clonotype with many counts. Its antigen remains unidentified. Uncontrolled infection, other autoimmune disease, pregnancy or lactation disqualified patients from enrolment. Clinical symptoms, serum thyroxine, TRAb, thyroid ultrasound and orbital computed tomography established diagnosis. Fresh peripheral blood, about 10 ml of it, supplied the PBMCs.

The TCR originated in a man aged 25 to 45 with Graves' hyperthyroidism. The chain combines TRBV20-1 with TRBJ1-1; no clear D gene. The sample comprised blood. CDR3 nucleotide sequence: TGCAGTGCTAGATGGTCAAGAGGGGAAGCTTTCTTT. It translates to CSARWSRGEAFF.